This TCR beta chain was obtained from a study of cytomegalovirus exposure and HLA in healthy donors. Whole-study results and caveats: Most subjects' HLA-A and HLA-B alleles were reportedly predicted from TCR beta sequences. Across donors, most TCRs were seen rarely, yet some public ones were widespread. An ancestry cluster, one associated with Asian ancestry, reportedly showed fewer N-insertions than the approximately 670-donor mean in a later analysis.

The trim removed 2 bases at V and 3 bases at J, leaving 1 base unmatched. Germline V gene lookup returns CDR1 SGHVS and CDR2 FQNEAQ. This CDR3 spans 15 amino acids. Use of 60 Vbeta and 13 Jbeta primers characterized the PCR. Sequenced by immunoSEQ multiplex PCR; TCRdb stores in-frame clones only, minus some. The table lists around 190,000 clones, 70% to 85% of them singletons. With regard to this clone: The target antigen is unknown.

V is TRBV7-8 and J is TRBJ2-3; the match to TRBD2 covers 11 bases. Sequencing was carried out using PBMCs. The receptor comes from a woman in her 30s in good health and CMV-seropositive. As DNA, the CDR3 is TGTGCCAGCAGCTTAAGACTAGCGGGAACAGATACGCAGTATTTT. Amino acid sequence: CASSLRLAGTDTQYF.